This is a list of T cell receptor beta chains from one sample in a study of shared T cell receptors in the human thymus. Only in-frame clones appear in the TCRdb table, and some are missing; sequencing was by immunoSEQ multiplex PCR. The data show some 720,000 clones, roughly 90% seen once. The same sample was also studied in work on human thymus T cells.

The sequenced sample was thymocytes. These TCRs come from a boy under two years old with a congenital heart defect. The CDR3 runs from the conserved cysteine through the conserved F or W. A D gene is named only where the DNA matches it firmly. Clone size is shown for a subset of rows, as once, few, many or a class of expanded clone.

d_gene: NA; j_gene: TRBJ1-2; abundance: few; v_gene: TRBV10-3; CDR3nt: TGTACAAAAGGCCCCCTTACAGGGTGGCACACCTTC; CDR3aa: CTKGPLTGWHTF
d_gene: NA; j_gene: TRBJ1-1; abundance: NA; v_gene: TRBV4-3; CDR3nt: TGCGCCAGCAGCCAAGGTCGCGATGACACTGAAGCTTTCTTT; CDR3aa: CASSQGRDDTEAFF
d_gene: NA; j_gene: TRBJ2-1; abundance: NA; v_gene: TRBV30; CDR3nt: TGTGCCTGGAGTGGGACAGACTCCTACAATGAGCAGTTCTTC; CDR3aa: CAWSGTDSYNEQFF
d_gene: TRBD2; j_gene: TRBJ2-3; abundance: NA; v_gene: TRBV9; CDR3nt: TGTGCCAGCAGCGTAGGTGTCTTGGGACTAGCGGGAGAGTGGGGGCCAGATACGCAGTATTTT; CDR3aa: CASSVGVLGLAGEWGPDTQYF
d_gene: NA; j_gene: TRBJ2-7; abundance: NA; v_gene: TRBV29-1; CDR3nt: TGCAGCGTTGCTGGGGCCCCACAGGACGAGCAGTACTTC; CDR3aa: CSVAGAPQDEQYF
d_gene: TRBD2; j_gene: TRBJ2-2; abundance: NA; v_gene: TRBV4-3; CDR3nt: TGCGCCAGCAGCCAAGGGACTAGTGAAACCGGGGAGCTGTTTTTT; CDR3aa: CASSQGTSETGELFF
d_gene: TRBD2; j_gene: TRBJ2-7; abundance: NA; v_gene: TRBV7-2; CDR3nt: TGTGCCAGCAGCTTAGGCATAGGGGGCGCAGTAGCGGGAGATTACGAGCAGTACTTC; CDR3aa: CASSLGIGGAVAGDYEQYF
d_gene: TRBD2; j_gene: TRBJ2-3; abundance: NA; v_gene: TRBV12-5; CDR3nt: TGTGCTAGTGGTTTGGTAAGAGGGCCTAGCGGTGATCGGGAGTCCCCCGTCGGTTCAGATACGCAGTATTTT; CDR3aa: CASGLVRGPSGDRESPVGSDTQYF
d_gene: NA; j_gene: TRBJ2-4; abundance: NA; v_gene: TRBV15; CDR3nt: TGTGCCACCAGCCCCCCTCAAAACATTCAGTACTTC; CDR3aa: CATSPPQNIQYF
d_gene: TRBD2; j_gene: TRBJ2-3; abundance: NA; v_gene: TRBV7-6; CDR3nt: TGTGCCAGCAGCCCAAGACTAGCGGGTAGCACAGATACGCAGTATTTT; CDR3aa: CASSPRLAGSTDTQYF
d_gene: NA; j_gene: TRBJ2-7; abundance: NA; v_gene: TRBV4-2; CDR3nt: TGTGCCAGCAGCCAAGATCGGTCCGGGTCACGATCCTACGAGCAGTACTTC; CDR3aa: CASSQDRSGSRSYEQYF
d_gene: NA; j_gene: TRBJ2-7; abundance: once; v_gene: TRBV21-1; CDR3nt: TGTGCCAGCAGTTGCGGACAGGGGAGGCCCTACGAGCAGTACTTC; CDR3aa: CASSCGQGRPYEQYF
d_gene: NA; j_gene: TRBJ2-6; abundance: NA; v_gene: TRBV7-9; CDR3nt: TGTGCCAGCAGCTTCCGGGACATACCCTCTGGGGCCAACGTCCTGACTTTC; CDR3aa: CASSFRDIPSGANVLTF
d_gene: NA; j_gene: TRBJ2-6; abundance: NA; v_gene: TRBV6-6; CDR3nt: TGTGCCAGCAGGCCCGGGGGCGGGAGTGGGGCCAACGTCCTGACTTTC; CDR3aa: CASRPGGGSGANVLTF
d_gene: TRBD2; j_gene: TRBJ2-1; abundance: once; v_gene: TRBV4-2; CDR3nt: TGTGCCAGCGGGCAGACTAGCGGGAGTTTGAAGGTCAATGAGCAGTTCTTC; CDR3aa: CASGQTSGSLKVNEQFF
d_gene: TRBD1; j_gene: TRBJ2-7; abundance: NA; v_gene: TRBV5-1; CDR3nt: TGCGCCAGCAGCTTGGCCCCCCAGGACAGGGGGTTGTACGAGCAGTACTTC; CDR3aa: CASSLAPQDRGLYEQYF
d_gene: TRBD1; j_gene: TRBJ2-5; abundance: NA; v_gene: TRBV2; CDR3nt: TGTGCCAGCAGCCCGGGACAGGGGGCTGTGAAGACCCAGTACTTC; CDR3aa: CASSPGQGAVKTQYF
d_gene: TRBD2; j_gene: TRBJ2-7; abundance: NA; v_gene: TRBV27; CDR3nt: TGTGCCAGCAGTTTTAGGGGAGGGTACTACGAGCAGTACTTC; CDR3aa: CASSFRGGYYEQYF
d_gene: NA; j_gene: TRBJ2-1; abundance: NA; v_gene: TRBV6-6; CDR3nt: TGTGCCAGCAGTTTACCCCCGGGGGACAGTTCGTTCTTC; CDR3aa: CASSLPPGDSSFF
d_gene: TRBD1; j_gene: TRBJ2-5; abundance: NA; v_gene: TRBV9; CDR3nt: TGTGCCAGCAGCCAAGGGGGCAGACAAGAGACCCAGTACTTC; CDR3aa: CASSQGGRQETQYF
d_gene: NA; j_gene: TRBJ1-2; abundance: NA; v_gene: TRBV10-2; CDR3nt: TGCGCCAGCAGTGAGGGGGGGGGCTACACCTTC; CDR3aa: CASSEGGGYTF